These 23 T cell receptor beta chains came from one sample sequenced in a study of regulatory T cells in long-lasting Graves disease. The TCR beta library used iRepertoire HTBI primers with Arm-PCR amplification of CDR3. TCRdb passed the multiplex PCR reads through MiXCR, listing each CDR3 protein once. The sample holds 250,000 or so distinct CDR3 sequences; about 17% are singletons and the top ten take 12% to 15%. The time point was: newly diagnosed GD, antithyroid drugs for less than 3 months. Scientists built the TCR library using RNA that was extracted from PBMCs. The data also belong to a second study, concerning T cells in Graves' hyperthyroidism and ophthalmopathy.

Sequenced material: peripheral blood mononuclear cells (PBMCs), taken at new diagnosis, from a patient treated with antithyroid drugs. These receptors were collected from a woman in her 30s with Graves disease.

This clonotype has a count of ten or more. The J gene is TRBJ2-3, the V gene TRBV20-1; D is unclear. V was shortened by 0 bases and J by 2 bases, with 12 bases between the two germline ends. The length of the CDR3 is 15 residues. CDR1 is DFQATT and CDR2 is SNEGSKA in the germline V gene (reference sequence). CDR3 protein: CSARDLNRDTDTQYF. CDR3 DNA sequence: TGCAGTGCTAGAGACCTTAACCGTGACACAGATACGCAGTATTTT.

The rearrangement joins TRBV10-1 to TRBJ1-2, with TRBD1 matching over 8 bases. J was trimmed by 6 bases and V by 7 bases; bases with no gene match: 16. Germline V gene sequence: CDR1 WNHNN, CDR2 SYGVQD (reference sequence). This CDR3 has 16 residues. The CDR3 loop reads CASTPVGGQGMHGYTF. In DNA form, the CDR3 reads TGCGCCAGCACCCCAGTCGGAGGACAGGGTATGCATGGCTACACCTTC.

This clonotype was counted at least ten times. The chain recombines TRBV29-1 with TRBJ2-3, with TRBD2 identical over 9 bases. Germline CDR1 reads SQVTM; CDR2 reads ANQGSEA. V trimming: 4 bases; J trimming: 5 bases; junction bases outside the gene matches: 7. The CDR3 length is 14 residues. The DNA of the CDR3 is TGCAGCGTTGCTGCGGGGGGGGCGGAAGATACGCAGTATTTT. It encodes CSVAAGGAEDTQYF.

This clonotype has just one count. This could be a read error, since a much larger clone is one nucleotide away. The chain is built from TRBV4-1 and TRBJ1-4; D gene unclear. The CDR3 spans 15 residues. Germline V gives CDR1 MGHRA, CDR2 YSYEKL. As DNA, the CDR3 is TGCGCCAGCCGTGGCTTCGGCACAACGAATGAAAAACTGCTTTTT. As protein: CASRGFGTTNEKLLF.

The chain recombines TRBV6-2 or TRBV6-3 with TRBJ2-1; TRBD2 matches at 9 bases. The V gene end was trimmed by 0 bases and the J gene end by 4 bases; junction bases not matched to a gene: 1. The CDR3 is made up of 15 amino acids. Per germline, CDR1 MNHEY and CDR2 SVGEGT. In DNA, the CDR3 is TGTGCCAGCAGTTACTCGCGGGGGGGATACAATGAGCAGTTCTTC. Its protein is CASSYSRGGYNEQFF.

This clonotype was observed at least ten times. This rearrangement joins TRBV5-1 to TRBJ1-3; TRBD1 is a possible D gene (5 bases). Germline V CDR1 and CDR2: SGHRS, YFSETQ. The CDR3 consists of 16 residues. V lost 0 bases and J lost 0, with 10 bases in between. The CDR3 region is CASSLDPGRSGNTIYF. The CDR3, as DNA: TGCGCCAGCAGCTTGGATCCGGGGCGCTCTGGAAACACCATATATTTT.

There are many counts of this clonotype. The chain uses TRBV12-3 or TRBV12-4 and TRBJ1-1; TRBD1 matches 7 bases. There are 15 residues in the CDR3. V was pared by 4 bases and J by 4 bases, with 9 bases of the junction left unmatched. The CDR3 bases are TGTGCCAGCAGTTCCTGGACAGGTGAAGGCACTGAAGCTTTCTTT. Amino acid sequence: CASSSWTGEGTEAFF.

This clonotype was recorded many times. J is TRBJ1-5 and V is TRBV6-5; D remains ambiguous. V dropped 2 bases and J dropped 4 bases, with 6 bases sitting between them. This CDR3 contains 13 residues. Per germline, CDR1 MNHEY and CDR2 SVGAGI. CDR3 nucleotides: TGTGCCAGCAGTTACCCGCCAAATCAGCCCCAGCATTTT. It encodes CASSYPPNQPQHF.

This clonotype was found a few times. At one end the junction does not follow the germline gene, possibly because of a read error. The chain employs TRBV7-2 and TRBJ1-4; weak D call: TRBD1 (5 bases). The length of the CDR3 is 15 residues. The germline V gene encodes CDR1 SGHTA and CDR2 FQGNSA. CDR3 loop: CASSFQAGTNEKPFF. The CDR3 DNA reads as TGTGCCAGCAGTTTCCAGGCAGGGACTAATGAAAAACCGTTTTTT.

This clonotype was detected many times. The J gene is TRBJ2-5, the V gene TRBV5-6; D uncertain. The CDR3 loop spans 14 amino acids. The V end lost 1 base, the J end lost 3 bases, and 10 bases lay between the germline ends. Germline CDR1 and CDR2: SGHDT and YYEEEE. The chain's CDR3 is CASSLIGDEETQYF. For the CDR3, the DNA is TGTGCCAGCAGCTTGATTGGAGATGAAGAGACCCAGTACTTC.

The chain has TRBV11-3 and TRBJ2-2; the D call may be TRBD1 or TRBD2 (6 bases each). The CDR3 has 16 residues. V shed 4 bases and J shed 4 bases, with 16 bases lying between them. Germline CDR1 and CDR2: SGHNT and YENEEA. The CDR3 bases are TGTGCCAGCAGCTATGGGGGGCAACGAGGCACCGGGGAGCTGTTTTTT. This translates into CASSYGGQRGTGELFF.

This clonotype was seen ten or more times. The genes are TRBV11-2 and TRBJ1-2; 7 nucleotides line up with TRBD1. The germline CDR1 and CDR2 sequences are SGHAT and FQNNGV. This CDR3 spans 16 amino acids. Trimming removed 3 bases from V and 0 bases from J; junction bases left unmatched: 7. The CDR3 DNA reads as TGTGCCAGCAGCTTCGGGACAGCCTTTTCTAACTATGGCTACACCTTC. Translating it yields CASSFGTAFSNYGYTF.

This clonotype has a count of ten or more. V usage is TRBV15 and J usage is TRBJ2-1; D gene ambiguous. This CDR3 is built from 14 residues. CDR1 is LNHNV, CDR2 YYDKDF, per germline (reference sequence). The germline V and J ends were trimmed by 3 bases and 5 bases, with 11 bases remaining between them. The CDR3 loop reads CATSRDPNNNEQFF. CDR3 sequence (DNA): TGTGCCACCAGCAGGGACCCAAACAACAATGAGCAGTTCTTC.

This clonotype was seen at least ten times. The rearrangement joins TRBV20-1 to TRBJ2-1; D gene uncertain. Trimming left V 6 bases short and J 3 bases short, with 15 bases between. Per germline, CDR1 DFQATT and CDR2 SNEGSKA (reference sequence). The CDR3 spans 14 residues. CDR3 in amino acids: CSAARAASYNEQFF. The CDR3 DNA reads as TGCAGTGCGGCTAGGGCGGCGAGCTACAATGAGCAGTTCTTC.

Worth noting for this clonotype: This could be a read error, since a much larger clone is one nucleotide away. This chain uses TRBV6-2 or TRBV6-3 with TRBJ1-2; no definite D call. This CDR3 region has 13 residues. Trimming shortened V by 5 bases and J by 8 bases, and 15 bases separated the two germline ends. The germline CDR1 and CDR2 sequences are MNHEY and SVGEGT. The chain's CDR3 is CASSSAGGLGYTF. CDR3 in DNA: TGTGCCAGCAGTAGTGCAGGAGGATTGGGCTACACCTTC.

The chain joins TRBV6-1 to TRBJ1-2; the D is unclear. Per the germline V gene, CDR1 is MNHNS and CDR2 is SASEGT. Trimming took off 4 bases at V and 4 bases at J, with 7 bases between the two ends. This CDR3 comprises 12 residues. The CDR3 nucleotides are TGTGCCAGCAGTGGGAACTCCTATGGCTACACCTTC. It encodes CASSGNSYGYTF.

This clonotype was found many times. The chain recombines TRBV20-1 with TRBJ2-4, with D possibly TRBD1 on 5 matching bases. V lost 5 bases and J lost 7, with 18 bases in between. Germline lookup yields CDR1 DFQATT and CDR2 SNEGSKA (reference sequence). The CDR3 spans 14 residues. CDR3 in amino acids: CSARTDTAFNIQYF. In DNA form, the CDR3 reads TGCAGTGCTCGGACGGACACGGCTTTTAACATTCAGTACTTC.

This clonotype showed up just once. The V and J genes are TRBV6-2 or TRBV6-3 and TRBJ2-7; tentative D call: TRBD1 (6 bases). CDR3 length: 17 amino acids. Per the germline V gene, CDR1 is MNHEY and CDR2 is SVGEGT. Between the trimmed V and J ends, which lost 6 bases and 0 bases, there was a span of 21 bases. The CDR3: CASSLVPGQLGSYEQYF. DNA for the CDR3: TGTGCCAGCAGCTTAGTACCCGGACAGCTCGGCTCCTACGAGCAGTACTTC.

This clonotype has just a few counts. The V and J genes are TRBV6-1 and TRBJ1-3; D ambiguous. V lost 7 bases and J lost 0, with 16 bases in between. Germline V gene data show CDR1 as MNHNS and CDR2 as SASEGT. There are 16 residues in the CDR3. CDR3 DNA: TGTGCCAGCATAGGTGGAGCACTGATCTCTGGAAACACCATATATTTT. Translating it yields CASIGGALISGNTIYF.

The gene calls are TRBV7-2 and TRBJ1-2, with 9 bases matching TRBD1. This CDR3 has 15 amino acids. Germline CDR1 and CDR2: SGHTA and FQGNSA. J was trimmed by 4 bases and V by 4 bases; bases with no gene match: 7. The CDR3 DNA sequence: TGTGCCAGCAGCTCGACAGGGGGTAGTGGCTATGGCTACACCTTC. This gives the protein CASSSTGGSGYGYTF.

The chain carries TRBV3-1 and TRBJ2-7; 16 bases line up with TRBD2. The CDR3 has 15 residues. After removal of 6 bases from V and 2 bases from J, the junction contained 1 base not matched to a gene. Per germline, CDR1 LGHDT and CDR2 YNNKEL (reference sequence). CDR3 in DNA: TGTGCCAGCAGTGGGACTAGCGGGGGGGCCTACGAGCAGTACTTC. Residues: CASSGTSGGAYEQYF.

This chain connects TRBV19 to TRBJ1-5; D is unresolved. The CDR3 length is 18 residues. V was clipped by 6 bases and J by 0 bases, with 21 bases between them. Germline CDR1 is LNHDA and CDR2 is SQIVND (reference sequence). DNA for the CDR3: TGTGCCAGTAGGACCTTGGACGGAGATACCTATAGCAATCAGCCCCAGCATTTT. Translating gives CASRTLDGDTYSNQPQHF.

The V gene is TRBV6-1, the J gene TRBJ2-7, with D possibly called TRBD1 or TRBD2 (6 bases each). This CDR3 spans 15 amino acids. Germline V gives CDR1 MNHNS, CDR2 SASEGT. Trimming left V 2 bases short and J 0 bases short, with 11 bases between. The CDR3 protein is CASSERGRDSYEQYF. The CDR3 DNA sequence: TGTGCCAGCAGTGAACGGGGGCGGGACTCCTACGAGCAGTACTTC.